A selection of T cell receptor beta chains follows, all from one sample in a study of blood T cell repertoires in COVID-19. Some clones are missing from TCRdb's copy, which holds only in-frame ones; the method was immunoSEQ multiplex PCR. The sample includes more than 110,000 clones, approximately 85% of them seen just once. Source material: peripheral blood. The receptor source for this set is a man aged 50-59 years with acute or convalescent COVID-19. Each CDR3 is given with its conserved first and last residue. Fields, in order: D gene, V gene, J gene, clone size, CDR3 DNA, CDR3 protein. A D gene is named only where the DNA matches it firmly. Size values are once, few and many counts, or a class for expanded clones, and some rows have none.

d_gene: TRBD1
v_gene: TRBV7-2
j_gene: TRBJ2-7
abundance: NA
CDR3nt: TGTGCCAGCAGCAACCGACCCAGGGGGATCTCCTACGAGCAGTACTTC
CDR3aa: CASSNRPRGISYEQYF

d_gene: TRBD1
v_gene: TRBV5-6
j_gene: TRBJ2-7
abundance: once
CDR3nt: TGTGCCAGCAGCCGCCACGGACAGGGAGCCTACGAGCAGTACTTC
CDR3aa: CASSRHGQGAYEQYF

d_gene: TRBD2
v_gene: TRBV11-2
j_gene: TRBJ2-1
abundance: NA
CDR3nt: TGTGCCAGCCATAGACTAGCGGGTACTGGCAATGAGCAGTTCTTC
CDR3aa: CASHRLAGTGNEQFF

d_gene: TRBD1
v_gene: TRBV7-2
j_gene: TRBJ1-2
abundance: few
CDR3nt: TGTGCCAGCAGCTTAAATTCAGGGGGAAAGATCAACTATGGCTACACCTTC
CDR3aa: CASSLNSGGKINYGYTF

d_gene: TRBD1
v_gene: TRBV5-5
j_gene: TRBJ2-2
abundance: NA
CDR3nt: TGTGCCAGCAGCTCGGACAGGAGGAACACCGGGGAGCTGTTTTTT
CDR3aa: CASSSDRRNTGELFF

d_gene: TRBD1
v_gene: TRBV5-3
j_gene: TRBJ1-4
abundance: few
CDR3nt: TGTGCCAGAAGCAGACAGGGGCAAGGGGAAAAACTGTTTTTT
CDR3aa: CARSRQGQGEKLFF

d_gene: TRBD1
v_gene: TRBV4-2
j_gene: TRBJ1-3
abundance: NA
CDR3nt: TGTGCCAGCAGCCAGAACCCGAAGAGGGACAGGGGAGATAGCACCATATATTTT
CDR3aa: CASSQNPKRDRGDSTIYF

d_gene: NA
v_gene: TRBV5-4
j_gene: TRBJ1-4
abundance: NA
CDR3nt: TGTGCCAGCAGCTTGAGGGGGGGACGGGAAAAACTGTTTTTT
CDR3aa: CASSLRGGREKLFF

d_gene: TRBD2
v_gene: TRBV19
j_gene: TRBJ2-2
abundance: NA
CDR3nt: TGTGCCAGTAGTATCTTGGGACCTACTAGCGGGGGGCCAGACACCGGGGAGCTGTTTTTT
CDR3aa: CASSILGPTSGGPDTGELFF

d_gene: NA
v_gene: TRBV15
j_gene: TRBJ1-6
abundance: NA
CDR3nt: TGTGCCACCAGCAGAGCGATCAAACGGACAGCTACCTCGGCCTATAATTCACCCCTCCACTTT
CDR3aa: CATSRAIKRTATSAYNSPLHF

d_gene: NA
v_gene: TRBV5-1
j_gene: TRBJ1-2
abundance: NA
CDR3nt: TGCGCCAGCAGCTCCGCACCCCCGCTGGGGGGCTATGGCTACACCTTC
CDR3aa: CASSSAPPLGGYGYTF

d_gene: NA
v_gene: TRBV3-1/TRBV3-2
j_gene: TRBJ2-1
abundance: NA
CDR3nt: TGTGCCAGCAGCCAAGAGGAGGGGGGGCGGTTCTTC
CDR3aa: CASSQEEGGRFF

d_gene: NA
v_gene: TRBV19
j_gene: TRBJ2-7
abundance: once
CDR3nt: TGTGCCAGTAGAAAGTATAGAGGGGGTTCGGGGTCCTACGAGCAGTACTTC
CDR3aa: CASRKYRGGSGSYEQYF

d_gene: NA
v_gene: TRBV19
j_gene: TRBJ2-2
abundance: NA
CDR3nt: TGTGCCAGTACCCGCACCGGGGAGCTGTTTTTT
CDR3aa: CASTRTGELFF

d_gene: NA
v_gene: TRBV19
j_gene: TRBJ1-2
abundance: NA
CDR3nt: TGTGCCAGTAACCGGCTTGGGACAACCTATGGCTACACCTTC
CDR3aa: CASNRLGTTYGYTF

d_gene: TRBD1
v_gene: TRBV6-4
j_gene: TRBJ1-6
abundance: many
CDR3nt: TGTGCCAGCAGTCCGGGACAGTTTTCTTCACCCCTCCACTTT
CDR3aa: CASSPGQFSSPLHF

d_gene: TRBD1
v_gene: TRBV6-2/TRBV6-3
j_gene: TRBJ1-6
abundance: NA
CDR3nt: TGTGCCAGCAGTCGAGGACAGGGTCGATCACCCCTCCACTTT
CDR3aa: CASSRGQGRSPLHF

d_gene: NA
v_gene: TRBV5-6
j_gene: TRBJ1-2
abundance: NA
CDR3nt: TGTGCCAGCAGCTTGGGACAAGACTATGGCTACACCTTC
CDR3aa: CASSLGQDYGYTF

d_gene: NA
v_gene: TRBV24-1
j_gene: TRBJ2-4
abundance: NA
CDR3nt: TGTGCCACCAGTGACACCCAGGGACTAGCCAAAAACATTCAGTACTTC
CDR3aa: CATSDTQGLAKNIQYF

d_gene: TRBD1
v_gene: TRBV11-2
j_gene: TRBJ1-5
abundance: NA
CDR3nt: TGTGCCAGCAGCTTGGACAGGCTTAATCAGCCCCAGCATTTT
CDR3aa: CASSLDRLNQPQHF

d_gene: NA
v_gene: TRBV10-3
j_gene: TRBJ2-7
abundance: NA
CDR3nt: TGTGCCATCAGTGGAGGGTACGAGCAGTACTTC
CDR3aa: CAISGGYEQYF

d_gene: TRBD2
v_gene: TRBV13
j_gene: TRBJ2-1
abundance: NA
CDR3nt: TGTGCCAGCAGCTTAGGCCCGCCTAGCGGGAGGACCCTCATTGAGTTCTTC
CDR3aa: CASSLGPPSGRTLIEFF

d_gene: NA
v_gene: TRBV5-1
j_gene: TRBJ2-1
abundance: NA
CDR3nt: TGCGCCAGCAGCGGGAGCGCTAACTCCTACAATGAGCAGTTCTTC
CDR3aa: CASSGSANSYNEQFF

d_gene: NA
v_gene: TRBV2
j_gene: TRBJ2-1
abundance: NA
CDR3nt: TGTGCCAGCGGGGGGTACAATGAGCAGTTCTTC
CDR3aa: CASGGYNEQFF

d_gene: TRBD1
v_gene: TRBV9
j_gene: TRBJ2-1
abundance: many
CDR3nt: TGTGCCAGCAGTCCGGGACAGGGGGCCTATGAGCAGTTCTTC
CDR3aa: CASSPGQGAYEQFF

d_gene: NA
v_gene: TRBV6-5
j_gene: TRBJ2-2
abundance: NA
CDR3nt: TGTGCCAGCAGGCCGACTAGTTACACCGGGGAGCTGTTTTTT
CDR3aa: CASRPTSYTGELFF

d_gene: NA
v_gene: TRBV6-5
j_gene: TRBJ2-7
abundance: NA
CDR3nt: TGTGCCAGCAGTTCCCTCTACGAGCAGTACTTC
CDR3aa: CASSSLYEQYF

d_gene: TRBD1
v_gene: TRBV12-5
j_gene: TRBJ2-1
abundance: NA
CDR3nt: TGTGCTAGTGGACCGGGGACAGGGCCGTTCTTC
CDR3aa: CASGPGTGPFF

d_gene: NA
v_gene: TRBV9
j_gene: TRBJ1-6
abundance: NA
CDR3nt: TGTGCCAGCAGCGTAGGACCCTCCGCCTTGACAGGCGAATATGGACTCCTCCACTTT
CDR3aa: CASSVGPSALTGEYGLLHF

d_gene: TRBD1
v_gene: TRBV30
j_gene: TRBJ2-1
abundance: NA
CDR3nt: TGTGCCTGGAGCCGGGACAGCTACAATGAGCAGTTCTTC
CDR3aa: CAWSRDSYNEQFF

d_gene: TRBD1
v_gene: TRBV6-5
j_gene: TRBJ1-1
abundance: NA
CDR3nt: TGTGCCAGCAGTTACTCCGAGAACAGGGGGGTGGCTGAAGCTTTCTTT
CDR3aa: CASSYSENRGVAEAFF

d_gene: NA
v_gene: TRBV16
j_gene: TRBJ2-7
abundance: NA
CDR3nt: TGTGCCAGCAGCCAATTACGTCACGGGAGCTCCTACGAGCAGTACTTC
CDR3aa: CASSQLRHGSSYEQYF

d_gene: TRBD2
v_gene: TRBV28
j_gene: TRBJ2-1
abundance: NA
CDR3nt: TGTGCCAGCCCGAAGGGAACTAGCGGCCATCGACGCCCCTCCTACAATGAGCAGTTCTTC
CDR3aa: CASPKGTSGHRRPSYNEQFF

d_gene: NA
v_gene: TRBV20-1
j_gene: TRBJ1-5
abundance: NA
CDR3nt: TGCAGTGCTAGTCAACAGGGACGTCAGCCCCAGCATTTT
CDR3aa: CSASQQGRQPQHF

d_gene: NA
v_gene: TRBV15
j_gene: TRBJ1-2
abundance: NA
CDR3nt: TGTGCCACCAGCAGAGGGCCGCCGTATGGCTACACCTTC
CDR3aa: CATSRGPPYGYTF

d_gene: TRBD1
v_gene: TRBV11-1
j_gene: TRBJ1-1
abundance: NA
CDR3nt: TGTGCCAGCAGCTTAATCCCCCAGGGGGCGGTGTCAGGAGCTTTCTTT
CDR3aa: CASSLIPQGAVSGAFF

d_gene: TRBD2
v_gene: TRBV9
j_gene: TRBJ2-1
abundance: NA
CDR3nt: TGTGCCAGCAGCACGACTAGCGGGCTGTACAATGAGCAGTTCTTC
CDR3aa: CASSTTSGLYNEQFF

d_gene: TRBD1
v_gene: TRBV19
j_gene: TRBJ2-7
abundance: NA
CDR3nt: TGTGCCAGTAGTCACTCAGGGGGCAGTTACGAGCAGTACTTC
CDR3aa: CASSHSGGSYEQYF

d_gene: NA
v_gene: TRBV30
j_gene: TRBJ2-5
abundance: NA
CDR3nt: TGTGCCTGGAGTGCGAGTGGGAGAGAGACCCAGTACTTC
CDR3aa: CAWSASGRETQYF

d_gene: TRBD2
v_gene: TRBV13
j_gene: TRBJ2-3
abundance: NA
CDR3nt: TGTGCCAGCAGCTCTCGGGGACTACCTGTCACAGATACGCAGTATTTT
CDR3aa: CASSSRGLPVTDTQYF

d_gene: TRBD1
v_gene: TRBV6-5
j_gene: TRBJ1-4
abundance: once
CDR3nt: TGTGCCAGCAGCACGGGACAGGATGAAAAACTGTTTTTT
CDR3aa: CASSTGQDEKLFF

d_gene: NA
v_gene: TRBV4-2
j_gene: TRBJ2-7
abundance: NA
CDR3nt: TGTGCCAGCAGCCAAGAACTAGCAGTTGCCTCCTACGAGCAGTACTTC
CDR3aa: CASSQELAVASYEQYF

d_gene: NA
v_gene: TRBV9
j_gene: TRBJ2-3
abundance: NA
CDR3nt: TGTGCCAGCAGCGTAGGTGGGTGGGCGGGTACAGATACGCAGTATTTT
CDR3aa: CASSVGGWAGTDTQYF